A single sample is the source of the 7 T cell receptor beta chains below, sequenced in a study of cytomegalovirus exposure and HLA in healthy donors. The PCR employed 60 Vbeta primers together with 13 Jbeta primers. Sequencing was performed with immunoSEQ multiplex PCR; in TCRdb, only in-frame clones are kept and a portion is missing. The sample has roughly 180,000 clones, about 80% seen once. Sample: PBMCs. These receptors originate from a woman aged 25-40 years in good health and CMV-seropositive.

A word on this clone: The same CDR3 also results from other DNA sequences found in this sample. The rearrangement joins TRBV30 to TRBJ2-1; a weak D match, TRBD2 (6 bases). This CDR3 is built from 21 residues. V dropped 5 bases and J dropped 4 bases, with 36 bases sitting between them. Germline CDR1 reads GTSNPN; CDR2 reads SVGIG (reference sequence). Here the CDR3 DNA reads TGTGCCTGGGACCAAACGGATGGTGCATTGTATTTGGGCGGGGAGTACAATGAGCAGTTCTTC. This codes for CAWDQTDGALYLGGEYNEQFF.

V usage is TRBV18 and J usage is TRBJ2-5, with D hard to call. Per germline, CDR1 KGHSH and CDR2 LQKENI. The CDR3 loop spans 13 amino acids. Deletions cut 2 bases from V and 5 bases from J, with 9 bases between. CDR3 sequence: CASSPIQAETQYF. Here the CDR3 DNA reads TGTGCCAGCTCACCAATCCAGGCTGAGACCCAGTACTTC. Full variable domain (outside the CDR3, taken from reference TRBV18 and TRBJ2-5): NAGVMQNPRHLVRRRGQEARLRCSPMKGHSHVYWYRQLPEEGLKFMVYLQKENIIDESGMPKERFSAEFPKEGPSILRIQQVVRGDSAAYFCASSPIQAETQYFGPGTRLLVL.

The rearrangement links TRBV7-8 to TRBJ2-7; maybe TRBD1 (6 bases). The CDR3 is made up of 14 amino acids. Germline V gene data show CDR1 as SGHVS and CDR2 as FQNEAQ. Trimming cost V 1 base and J 0 bases, with 7 bases left between them. The CDR3 region is CASSLEGDSYEQYF. In nucleotides, the CDR3 is TGTGCCAGCAGCTTAGAGGGGGACTCCTACGAGCAGTACTTC.

The chain is built from TRBV7-9 and TRBJ2-5, with 8 positions matching TRBD1. There are 14 residues in the CDR3. Germline assignment: CDR1 SEHNR and CDR2 FQNEAQ (reference sequence). V trimming: 4 bases; J trimming: 0 bases; junction bases outside the gene matches: 1. CDR3 sequence (DNA): TGTGCCAGCAGCTCACAGGGGGACCAAGAGACCCAGTACTTC. This codes for CASSSQGDQETQYF.

This clone was seen a few times. The chain links TRBV6-5 to TRBJ2-5, with 13 bases lining up with TRBD2. Germline V gene data show CDR1 as MNHEY and CDR2 as SVGAGI. The CDR3 has 13 amino acids. J gave up 12 bases and V 5 bases, and 6 bases lay outside the gene matches. The CDR3 loop is CASSPGTSGKEYF. CDR3 DNA: TGTGCCAGCAGTCCTGGGACTAGCGGGAAAGAGTACTTC.

The chain joins TRBV5-8 to TRBJ2-7; TRBD1 matches at 9 bases. V lost 2 bases, J lost 4 bases, and 13 bases stayed unmatched. Per the germline V gene, CDR1 is SGHTS and CDR2 is YDEGEE. The CDR3 length is 17 residues. CDR3 in amino acids: CASSFPPGQGRDYEQYF. In DNA form, the CDR3 reads TGTGCCAGCAGCTTTCCTCCGGGACAGGGAAGAGATTACGAGCAGTACTTC. The variable domain in full, completed from reference TRBV5-8 and TRBJ2-7, reads EAGVTQSPTHLIKTRGQQATLRCSPISGHTSVYWYQQALGLGLQFLLWYDEGEERNRGNFPPRFSGRQFPNYSSELNVNALELEDSALYLCASSFPPGQGRDYEQYFGPGTRLTVT.

The chain employs TRBV29-1 and TRBJ1-2; 9 nucleotides align to TRBD1. This CDR3 has 12 amino acids. The V and J ends lost 6 bases and 4 bases, in that order; junction bases with no gene match: 3. In germline, CDR1 is SQVTM, CDR2 ANQGSEA. The CDR3 bases are TGCAGCGTCGGGACAGGGATCTATGGCTACACCTTC. It codes for CSVGTGIYGYTF.